In its sample, the clone carrying this T cell receptor (beta chain) was seen many times. Its antigen remains unidentified. CDR1 is MDHEN, CDR2 SYDVKM, per germline. V lost 7 bases to trimming and J lost 8 bases; unmatched junction nucleotides: 6. CDR3 length equals 13 residues. Patients were aged 18 to 65, had disease duration under 2 months, and had newly diagnosed hyperthyroidism. Each diagnosis was grounded in clinical symptoms, serum thyroxine and TRAb, thyroid ultrasound, and orbital computed tomography. The data originate from a study of T cells in Graves' hyperthyroidism and ophthalmopathy. Notes on the study in general: Separating ophthalmopathy from stable hyperthyroidism was achieved by a 13 V-J model.

Regions amplified from RNA transcripts were the TCR beta CDR3 regions. TCR CDR3 underwent first-round RT-PCR with the HTBI primer set. MiXCR, applied by TCRdb to the multiplex PCR reads, yields one record per CDR3 protein. The table has hundreds of thousands of distinct CDR3 sequences, about 15% seen once; the top ten hold about 10%. The sequenced sample was blood. This chain uses TRBV28 with TRBJ1-3; 9 bases line up with TRBD1. The receptor's source is a woman between 18 and 30 years old with Graves' hyperthyroidism. CDR3 sequence (DNA): TGTGCCAGCAACCCGGGACAGGGCTACACCATATATTTT. This encodes CASNPGQGYTIYF.